The 23 T cell receptor beta chains listed next were all sequenced from one sample in a study of T cells in Graves' hyperthyroidism and ophthalmopathy. RNA transcripts gave rise to amplified TCR beta CDR3 regions. The HTBI set primed first-round TCR CDR3 RT-PCR. Each CDR3 protein is one row after TCRdb ran MiXCR on the multiplex PCR reads. The data contain over 650,000 distinct CDR3 sequences, around 15% of them singletons. Source material: blood. The receptors come from a man aged 18 to 35 with Graves' hyperthyroidism.

The table lists this clonotype with many counts. This chain uses TRBV5-1 with TRBJ1-1; D remains unclear. The CDR3 length is 16 residues. V was pared by 0 bases and J by 0 bases, with 12 bases between. Germline CDR1 and CDR2: SGHRS and YFSETQ. The CDR3 loop is CASSLARGIVNTEAFF. For the CDR3, the DNA is TGCGCCAGCAGCTTGGCCCGAGGGATCGTGAACACTGAAGCTTTCTTT.

This clonotype occurred many times. The rearrangement links TRBV7-9 to TRBJ1-1; D gene uncertain. Per the germline V gene, CDR1 is SEHNR and CDR2 is FQNEAQ (reference sequence). V was shortened by 5 bases and J by 3 bases, with 10 bases between the two germline ends. This CDR3 spans 13 amino acids. CDR3 sequence (DNA): TGTGCCAGCAGCGCTCAGAGTTACACTGAAGCTTTCTTT. Translated, it gives CASSAQSYTEAFF.

V is TRBV2 and J is TRBJ1-4, with D possibly TRBD1 on 5 matching bases. Germline CDR1 SNHLY, CDR2 FYNNEI. The CDR3 loop spans 13 amino acids. The V end lost 9 bases, the J end lost 7 bases, and 15 bases lay between the germline ends. The CDR3 sequence is CASSGPYAEKLFF. CDR3 DNA: TGTGCCAGTTCGGGGCCTTATGCTGAAAAACTGTTTTTT.

The rearrangement links TRBV18 to TRBJ2-3; D unclear. The CDR3 covers 13 residues. Between the trimmed V and J ends, which lost 0 bases and 12 bases, there was a span of 13 bases. CDR1 and CDR2 (germline): KGHSH, LQKENI. CDR3 bases: TGTGCCAGCTCACCACCGTCAGCCCCCGCACAGTATTTT. Encoded protein: CASSPPSAPAQYF.

This clonotype was detected only a few times. The chain carries TRBV6-1 and TRBJ1-3; no definite D call. Trimming took off 6 bases at V and 0 bases at J, with 9 bases between the two ends. From germline, CDR1 is MNHNS and CDR2 SASEGT. The CDR3 consists of 14 residues. Written as DNA, the CDR3 is TGTGCCAGCAGAAAGGACGGCTCTGGAAACACCATATATTTT. Residues: CASRKDGSGNTIYF.

In this sample, this clonotype turned up many times. The rearrangement uses TRBV30 and TRBJ2-7; D remains ambiguous. There are 11 residues in the CDR3. Germline V lookup: CDR1 GTSNPN, CDR2 SVGIG (reference sequence). Trimming removed 2 bases at V and 3 bases at J, with 5 bases between. The CDR3: CAWSQNYEQYF. In nucleotides, the CDR3 is TGTGCCTGGAGTCAAAACTACGAGCAGTACTTC.

The table lists this clonotype with many counts. This chain uses TRBV2 with TRBJ1-5; perhaps TRBD1 as D (5 bases). This CDR3 comprises 13 residues. Trimming took off 4 bases at V and 6 bases at J, with 10 bases between the two ends. Germline V gene lookup returns CDR1 SNHLY and CDR2 FYNNEI. The CDR3: CASSGGQGQPQHF. CDR3 DNA sequence: TGTGCCAGCAGTGGAGGTCAGGGTCAGCCCCAGCATTTT. Full variable domain (remainder filled in from reference TRBV2 and TRBJ1-5): EPEVTQTPSHQVTQMGQEVILRCVPISNHLYFYWYRQILGQKVEFLVSFYNNEISEKSEIFDDQFSVERPDGSNFTLKIRSTKLEDSAMYFCASSGGQGQPQHFGDGTRLSIL.

Many counts were recorded for this clonotype. This sequence joins TRBV7-9 and TRBJ2-7; D is possibly TRBD2 (7 bases). Germline V CDR1 and CDR2: SEHNR, FQNEAQ (reference sequence). Trimming left V 4 bases short and J 6 bases short, with 19 bases between. The CDR3 is made up of 15 amino acids. The CDR3 protein is CASSSKEGGEAEQYF. The CDR3 DNA reads as TGTGCCAGCAGCTCCAAAGAGGGGGGGGAGGCCGAGCAGTACTTC.

The chain employs TRBV3-1 and TRBJ2-1, with 10 bases aligning to TRBD2. Germline CDR1 LGHDT, CDR2 YNNKEL (reference sequence). V lost 0 bases, J lost 12 bases, and 8 bases stayed unmatched. This CDR3 has 15 amino acids. CDR3 bases: TGTGCCAGCAGCCAAGAGGGGGCTAGCGGGAGTCCGCAGTTCTTC. Its protein product is CASSQEGASGSPQFF.

This clonotype has ten or more counts. The V gene is TRBV5-1, the J gene TRBJ2-7; maybe TRBD1 (5 bases). In germline, CDR1 is SGHRS, CDR2 YFSETQ. The CDR3 contains 13 residues. V was shortened by 3 bases and J by 2 bases, with 9 bases between the two germline ends. CDR3 in amino acids: CASSYGHTYEQYF. CDR3 nucleotide sequence: TGCGCCAGCAGCTACGGACATACCTACGAGCAGTACTTC.

This clonotype has at least ten counts. The chain links TRBV28 to TRBJ2-7; TRBD1 is a possible D gene (6 bases). There are 12 residues in the CDR3. The germline gives CDR1 MDHEN, CDR2 SYDVKM. With 7 bases removed from V and 6 bases from J, the gap between germline ends came to 13 bases. CDR3 amino acids: CASIEQGREQYF. CDR3 nucleotides: TGTGCCAGCATCGAACAGGGCCGCGAGCAGTACTTC.

On this clonotype: A much larger clonotype is one base distant, so this may be a read error. The CDR3 here is CASRARRDSYVQYF. For the CDR3, the DNA is TGTGCCAGCAGGGCTCGCCGGGACTCCTACGTGCAGTACTTC. V is TRBV12-3 or TRBV12-4 and J is TRBJ2-7, with D perhaps matching TRBD2 (6 bases). CDR3 length: 14 residues.

The chain combines TRBV20-1 with TRBJ2-3, with a tentative D call TRBD1 (5 bases). CDR3 length: 15 residues. V was cut by 2 bases and J by 1 base, with 13 bases left in between. The V gene's germline CDR1 is DFQATT and CDR2 SNEGSKA (reference sequence). Here the CDR3 reads CSARRWQGGTDTQYF. CDR3 nucleotide sequence: TGCAGTGCTAGAAGGTGGCAAGGGGGCACAGATACGCAGTATTTT.

Regarding this clonotype: A much larger clonotype is one base distant, so this may be a read error. The chain combines TRBV28 with TRBJ2-1, with 13 bases fitting TRBD2. CDR3 size: 24 residues. Germline V gene sequence: CDR1 MDHEN, CDR2 SYDVKM. This chain's CDR3 is CASSSSPGTGPGLAGFFSHNEQFF. As DNA, the CDR3 is TGTGCCAGCAGTTCCTCCCCTGGGACAGGGCCGGGACTAGCGGGATTCTTCTCCCACAATGAGCAGTTCTTC.

This clonotype was seen a few times. The chain couples TRBV7-9 to TRBJ1-1; D uncertain. Per germline, CDR1 SEHNR and CDR2 FQNEAQ (reference sequence). Between the trimmed V and J ends, which lost 1 base and 0 bases, there was a span of 6 bases. CDR3 length: 14 residues. The CDR3 here is CASSLGEMNTEAFF. The CDR3 coding sequence is TGTGCCAGCAGCTTAGGGGAAATGAACACTGAAGCTTTCTTT.

This clonotype was recorded at least ten times. The rearrangement links TRBV28 to TRBJ1-2, with TRBD1 identical over 11 bases. Germline CDR1 is MDHEN and CDR2 is SYDVKM. The CDR3 spans 16 residues. J gave up 4 bases and V 3 bases, and 7 bases lay outside the gene matches. The CDR3 sequence is CASSFIGTGGSYGYTF. The DNA of the CDR3 is TGTGCCAGCAGTTTTATCGGGACAGGGGGTTCCTATGGCTACACCTTC.

The V and J genes are TRBV18 and TRBJ2-7; a weak D match, TRBD1 (6 bases). The CDR3 is 15 residues long. Germline lookup yields CDR1 KGHSH and CDR2 LQKENI. V gave up 2 bases and J gave up 0 bases, with 11 bases separating them. The CDR3 DNA sequence: TGTGCCAGCTCACCAGGTCAGGGGCACTCCTACGAGCAGTACTTC. This gives the protein CASSPGQGHSYEQYF. The full variable domain, its missing parts supplied by reference TRBV18 and TRBJ2-7, is NAGVMQNPRHLVRRRGQEARLRCSPMKGHSHVYWYRQLPEEGLKFMVYLQKENIIDESGMPKERFSAEFPKEGPSILRIQQVVRGDSAAYFCASSPGQGHSYEQYFGPGTRLTVT.

In this sample, this clonotype turned up a few times. This chain links TRBV29-1 with TRBJ2-7; TRBD2 aligns across 11 bases. The CDR3 is 14 residues long. Germline assignment: CDR1 SQVTM and CDR2 ANQGSEA. The junction had 8 bases not matched to a gene; V was cut back by 3 bases and J by 7 bases. Written as DNA, the CDR3 is TGCAGCGTTGATGTAGCGGGAGGGCCCGGAGAGCAGTACTTC. The encoded protein is CSVDVAGGPGEQYF.

Only a few counts were recorded for this clonotype. This chain links TRBV6-1 with TRBJ2-7; D is unclear. CDR1 is MNHNS and CDR2 is SASEGT in the germline V gene. The CDR3 length is 14 residues. With 5 bases removed from V and 3 bases from J, the gap between germline ends came to 14 bases. In DNA form, the CDR3 reads TGTGCCAGCAGTCCGGTCGGTCAAGTCTACGAGCAGTACTTC. It translates to CASSPVGQVYEQYF.

The sample holds a few counts of this clonotype. CDR3: CSATGGYNEQFF. CDR3 sequence (DNA): TGCAGTGCGACCGGGGGCTACAATGAGCAGTTCTTC. The V and J genes are TRBV20-1 and TRBJ2-1; D possibly corresponds to TRBD2 (6 bases). CDR3 length: 12 amino acids. The V gene lost 6 bases and the J gene lost 3 bases, with 9 bases spanning the gap. Per germline, CDR1 DFQATT and CDR2 SNEGSKA (reference sequence).

This clonotype showed up many times. This sequence joins TRBV30 and TRBJ1-1, with D perhaps matching TRBD1 (5 bases). This CDR3 spans 13 amino acids. Per the germline V gene, CDR1 is GTSNPN and CDR2 is SVGIG (reference sequence). V shed 2 bases and J shed 7 bases, with 14 bases lying between them. CDR3 in DNA: TGTGCCTGGAGTCTATGGGGCGGGGGTGAAGCTTTCTTT. This sequence encodes CAWSLWGGGEAFF.

The gene calls are TRBV19 and TRBJ2-3, with D tentatively TRBD1 (5 bases). Germline V CDR1 and CDR2: LNHDA, SQIVND (reference sequence). This CDR3 contains 14 residues. V lost 1 base and J 5 bases, leaving 10 bases between the germline ends. CDR3: CASSIGGQGDTQYF. The CDR3, as DNA: TGTGCCAGTAGTATAGGAGGCCAGGGAGATACGCAGTATTTT.

This clonotype showed up just a few times. CDR3 in DNA: TGCAGTGCTCCGGGGAAGGGAAACTATGGCTACACCTTC. Its translation: CSAPGKGNYGYTF. The V gene is TRBV20-1, the J gene TRBJ1-2; D is uncertain. The V end was cut by 5 bases, the J end by 2 bases, with 12 bases between. Germline V gene lookup returns CDR1 DFQATT and CDR2 SNEGSKA (reference sequence). The CDR3 runs to 13 residues.